The 31 T cell receptor beta chains listed next were all sequenced from one sample in a study of T cell responses to AZD1222 COVID-19 vaccine (dated by TCRdb to the early 2020s). The library was obtained by the immunoSEQ multiplex PCR assay. Entries here come from immuneACCESS through TCRdb and include only in-frame sequences with V and J called. Some clones fail to appear in such tables; in the studies checked, an unresolved V gene covers under half of the shortfall, and the cause of the remainder is unknown. The sample table contains around 78,000 clones; only one count was recorded for roughly 87% of them. Together, the top ten hold more than 5% of the sample. The intended sense of this specimen's time point label: baseline before first vaccination. The sample's treatment or condition label, decoded: meningococcal conjugate vaccine given as trial control. Sequencing was performed on peripheral blood, taken on day 0 of MenACWY control vaccination. The receptors here all came from an adult in good health.

The chain links TRBV7-9 to TRBJ2-2; 7 bases line up with TRBD1. V lost 5 bases, J lost 7 bases, and 16 bases stayed unmatched. Germline lookup yields CDR1 SEHNR and CDR2 FQNEAQ (reference sequence). The CDR3 consists of 17 residues. DNA of the CDR3: TGTGCCAGCAGCCCCCCGGACAGGAAATCAATAGGCGGGGAGCTGTTTTTT. Translating it yields CASSPPDRKSIGGELFF.

The CDR3 bases are TGCGCCAGCAGCTACGACCTAGCGGGGGGGCAGGAGACCCAGTACTTC. The encoded protein is CASSYDLAGGQETQYF. V is TRBV5-1 and J is TRBJ2-5; 12 nucleotides match TRBD2. The CDR3 sequence is 16 residues long. Germline assignment: CDR1 SGHRS and CDR2 YFSETQ. With V trimmed by 3 bases and J by 5 bases, 8 bases remained unmatched.

A few counts support this clone. The J gene is TRBJ1-5, the V gene TRBV28; D gene unclear. V lost 3 bases, J lost 4 bases, and 19 bases lay in between. Germline V gene data show CDR1 as MDHEN and CDR2 as SYDVKM. The CDR3 length is 17 residues. Here the CDR3 reads CASSFRDPLLPNQPQHF. The CDR3 coding sequence is TGTGCCAGCAGTTTCCGTGACCCCTTACTGCCGAATCAGCCCCAGCATTTT.

This CDR3 reads CASSTTGKLFF. The CDR3 region has the DNA TGTGCCAGCAGCACGACAGGAAAACTGTTTTTT. The chain is built from TRBV7-9 and TRBJ1-4; the D gene is possibly TRBD1 (6 bases). The CDR3 totals 11 residues. Per germline, CDR1 SEHNR and CDR2 FQNEAQ (reference sequence). Between the trimmed V and J ends, which lost 5 bases and 10 bases, there was a span of 8 bases.

The chain links TRBV19 to TRBJ1-1; D is uncertain. From germline, CDR1 is LNHDA and CDR2 SQIVND (reference sequence). CDR3 length equals 11 residues. Deletions cut 5 bases from V and 8 bases from J, with 9 bases between. The CDR3 loop is CASSDRWEAFF. The CDR3 region has the DNA TGTGCCAGTAGTGACCGGTGGGAAGCTTTCTTT.

This clone was found once. This chain connects TRBV4-3 to TRBJ2-5, with 9 bases aligning to TRBD2. This CDR3 contains 15 residues. After removal of 0 bases from V and 5 bases from J, the junction contained 4 bases not matched to a gene. Germline CDR1 reads LGHNA; CDR2 reads YSLEER. CDR3 bases: TGCGCCAGCAGCCAAGACAGCGGGGGGAGGGAGACCCAGTACTTC. Its translation: CASSQDSGGRETQYF.

The V call is TRBV6-5, the J call TRBJ1-4; no reliable D call. CDR3 length: 12 amino acids. The germline gives CDR1 MNHEY, CDR2 SVGAGI. V was cut by 10 bases and J by 2 bases, with 8 bases left in between. The CDR3 coding sequence is TGTGCCACCCGAAGGACTAATGAAAAACTGTTTTTT. Translation: CATRRTNEKLFF.

V and J are TRBV4-3 and TRBJ2-5; no clear D. Per germline, CDR1 LGHNA and CDR2 YSLEER. The CDR3 runs 13 residues. The V gene lost 2 bases and the J gene lost 1 base, with 5 bases spanning the gap. CDR3 amino acids: CASSQRFQETQYF. The CDR3 bases are TGCGCCAGCAGCCAAAGGTTCCAAGAGACCCAGTACTTC.

This chain links TRBV7-8 with TRBJ1-5; D is uncertain. V lost 5 bases to trimming and J lost 3 bases, with 11 bases between them. The CDR3 runs 14 residues. Per germline, CDR1 SGHVS and CDR2 FQNEAQ. CDR3 region: CASSPDNPNQPQHF. In DNA form, the CDR3 reads TGTGCCAGCAGCCCCGACAACCCCAATCAGCCCCAGCATTTT. Full variable domain (rest looked up from reference TRBV7-8 and TRBJ1-5): GAGVSQSPRYKVAKRGQDVALRCDPISGHVSLFWYQQALGQGPEFLTYFQNEAQLDKSGLPSDRFFAERPEGSVSTLKIQRTQQEDSAVYLCASSPDNPNQPQHFGDGTRLSIL.

The chain carries TRBV6-5 and TRBJ1-1; a weak D match, TRBD1 (5 bases). Germline loops: CDR1 MNHEY, CDR2 SVGAGI. This CDR3 comprises 11 residues. V was cut by 6 bases and J by 8 bases, with 10 bases left in between. CDR3 bases: TGTGCCAGCAGCCGGGGCGCGGAAGCTTTCTTT. This gives the protein CASSRGAEAFF.

The chain links TRBV18 to TRBJ2-5; D unclear. CDR3 size: 12 residues. Germline CDR1 KGHSH, CDR2 LQKENI. V dropped 3 bases and J dropped 5 bases, with 7 bases sitting between them. CDR3 residues: CASSPNKETQYF. The CDR3 nucleotides are TGTGCCAGCTCACCTAATAAGGAGACCCAGTACTTC.

V is TRBV30 and J is TRBJ2-3; D remains unclear. The V gene lost 5 bases and the J gene lost 2 bases, with 5 bases spanning the gap. The CDR3 loop spans 11 amino acids. The germline CDR1 and CDR2 sequences are GTSNPN and SVGIG (reference sequence). In nucleotides, the CDR3 is TGTGCCTGGTTGACCACAGATACGCAGTATTTT. Its translation is CAWLTTDTQYF.

The table lists this clone with a count of one. The chain employs TRBV4-1 and TRBJ1-5, with 9 bases fitting TRBD1. Germline V gives CDR1 MGHRA, CDR2 YSYEKL. The CDR3 runs to 14 residues. V shed 4 bases, J shed 4 bases, and the junction held 2 bases outside the gene matches. The CDR3 protein is CASSRGQGNQPQHF. CDR3 in DNA: TGCGCCAGCAGCCGAGGACAGGGGAATCAGCCCCAGCATTTT.

This clone was recorded once. The chain employs TRBV7-9 and TRBJ1-1, with D hard to call. The CDR3 consists of 11 residues. CDR1 SEHNR and CDR2 FQNEAQ come from the germline V gene (reference sequence). V dropped 2 bases and J dropped 5 bases, with 3 bases sitting between them. CDR3 in DNA: TGTGCCAGCAGCTTAAGGACTGAAGCTTTCTTT. Translated: CASSLRTEAFF.

This chain connects TRBV18 to TRBJ2-2; no clear D. The length of the CDR3 is 15 residues. Trimming took off 2 bases at V and 1 base at J, with 8 bases between the two ends. Germline V CDR1 and CDR2: KGHSH, LQKENI. CDR3 in amino acids: CASSPAGLNTGELFF. CDR3 bases: TGTGCCAGCTCACCAGCCGGGTTGAACACCGGGGAGCTGTTTTTT.

This sequence joins TRBV6-5 and TRBJ1-2; D not resolved. The CDR3 length is 14 residues. V was clipped by 3 bases and J by 4 bases, with 12 bases between them. Germline CDR1 MNHEY, CDR2 SVGAGI. The CDR3 here is CASSYGVTSYGYTF. CDR3 DNA sequence: TGTGCCAGCAGTTATGGGGTAACATCCTATGGCTACACCTTC.

The genes are TRBV3-1 (or the pseudogene TRBV3-2) and TRBJ1-3, with 8 bases lining up with TRBD1. V lost 0 bases and J lost 1; bases outside the gene matches: 8. This CDR3 region has 18 residues. In germline, CDR1 is LGHDT, CDR2 YNNKEL (reference sequence). The CDR3 coding sequence is TGTGCCAGCAGCCAAGAAACGAGACAGGGGCAATCTGGAAACACCATATATTTT. This gives the protein CASSQETRQGQSGNTIYF.

Worth noting for this clone: The sample holds other DNA sequences that translate to the same CDR3. The genes are TRBV9 and TRBJ1-2; 10 nucleotides match TRBD1. This CDR3 spans 16 amino acids. V trimming: 0 bases; J trimming: 4 bases; junction bases outside the gene matches: 6. Germline-derived CDR1 and CDR2 are SGDLS and YYNGEE. The CDR3 protein is CASSVGPGQGIYGYTF. CDR3 sequence (DNA): TGTGCCAGCAGCGTAGGCCCGGGACAGGGGATCTATGGCTACACCTTC.

The chain has TRBV6-5 and TRBJ2-3; 8 positions agree with TRBD1. This CDR3 comprises 15 residues. Germline CDR1 MNHEY, CDR2 SVGAGI. V lost 6 bases to trimming and J lost 3 bases; unmatched junction nucleotides: 8. The chain's CDR3 is CASSHRDRRTDTQYF. Here the CDR3 DNA reads TGTGCCAGCAGCCACCGGGACAGGAGAACAGATACGCAGTATTTT.

This chain uses TRBV19 with TRBJ1-5, with D tentatively TRBD1 (5 bases). This CDR3 is built from 18 residues. Germline V gene sequence: CDR1 LNHDA, CDR2 SQIVND (reference sequence). V was shortened by 3 bases and J by 0 bases, with 18 bases between the two germline ends. The CDR3 DNA follows: TGTGCCAGTAGTATGGGCCTGAGACAGTTTAATAGCAATCAGCCCCAGCATTTT. It is translated as CASSMGLRQFNSNQPQHF.

The CDR3 region has the DNA TGTGCCAGCAGCCAAGGGAGGAGGACTGAAGCTTTCTTT. This codes for CASSQGRRTEAFF. This chain uses TRBV14 with TRBJ1-1; D is undetermined. This CDR3 has 13 amino acids. Germline V gene sequence: CDR1 SGHDN, CDR2 FVKESK. V was trimmed by 1 base and J by 5 bases, leaving 8 bases between them.

The rearrangement joins TRBV5-6 to TRBJ1-6, with TRBD1 matching 10 bases. The CDR3 consists of 18 residues. Germline trimming cut 3 bases from V and 6 bases from J; bases unmatched to any gene: 12. Germline values: CDR1 SGHDT, CDR2 YYEEEE. The CDR3 DNA sequence: TGTGCCAGCAGCTCCGGGACAGGGGCGCGTGTAGGTAATTCACCCCTCCACTTT. Translation gives CASSSGTGARVGNSPLHF. Supplemented by reference TRBV5-6 and TRBJ1-6, the full variable domain reads DAGVTQSPTHLIKTRGQQVTLRCSPKSGHDTVSWYQQALGQGPQFIFQYYEEEERQRGNFPDRFSGHQFPNYSSELNVNALLLGDSALYLCASSSGTGARVGNSPLHFGNGTRLTVT.

CDR3 protein: CASSLWSGGAYNEQFF. The DNA of the CDR3 is TGTGCCAGCAGCCTTTGGTCCGGGGGGGCCTACAATGAGCAGTTCTTC. This chain links TRBV3-1 (or the pseudogene TRBV3-2) with TRBJ2-1; 8 nucleotides line up with TRBD2. The CDR3 length is 16 residues. The trim removed 4 bases at V and 2 bases at J, leaving 7 bases unmatched. Per the germline V gene, CDR1 is LGHDT and CDR2 is YNNKEL (reference sequence).

The gene calls are TRBV7-2 and TRBJ1-2; 7 nucleotides match TRBD1. The ends lost 5 bases at V and 7 bases at J; junction bases unmatched: 13. Germline CDR1 and CDR2: SGHTA and FQGNSA. This CDR3 is 15 amino acids long. Written as DNA, the CDR3 is TGTGCCAGCAGCCTATCTAAGGGAGGGGGCATTGGCTACACCTTC. This gives the protein CASSLSKGGGIGYTF.

J is TRBJ1-5 and V is TRBV6-2 or TRBV6-3, with a weak D call TRBD1 (6 bases). The CDR3 runs 14 residues. CDR1 and CDR2 from the germline V gene are MNHEY and SVGEGT. The V end was cut by 6 bases, the J end by 3 bases, with 12 bases between. The CDR3 region has the DNA TGTGCCAGCAGCCCGGACAGTTCCAATCAGCCCCAGCATTTT. Translation: CASSPDSSNQPQHF.

This clone was seen once. The rearrangement joins TRBV9 to TRBJ1-2, with 9 bases fitting TRBD1. Germline V CDR1 and CDR2: SGDLS, YYNGEE. The CDR3 consists of 15 residues. The junction had 8 bases not matched to a gene; V was cut back by 3 bases and J by 5 bases. CDR3 region: CASSEGPGQGYGYTF. CDR3 in DNA: TGTGCCAGCAGCGAGGGCCCTGGACAGGGGTATGGCTACACCTTC.

The V call is TRBV7-8, the J call TRBJ2-7, with 10 bases fitting TRBD2. Germline CDR1 SGHVS, CDR2 FQNEAQ. The CDR3 length is 16 residues. With V trimmed by 2 bases and J by 5 bases, 9 bases remained unmatched. The CDR3, as DNA: TGTGCCAGCAGCTTAACTAGCGGGGCGTTTGGCGACGAGCAGTACTTC. It yields the protein CASSLTSGAFGDEQYF.

V and J are TRBV15 and TRBJ1-2; D unclear. Trimming removed 0 bases at V and 6 bases at J, with 14 bases between. Per the germline V gene, CDR1 is LNHNV and CDR2 is YYDKDF (reference sequence). CDR3 length: 15 amino acids. In DNA form, the CDR3 reads TGTGCCACCAGCAGAGATCGAGGTGGCGCTGATGGCTACACCTTC. This sequence encodes CATSRDRGGADGYTF. The whole variable domain, filled in from reference TRBV15 and TRBJ1-2, reads DAMVIQNPRYQVTQFGKPVTLSCSQTLNHNVMYWYQQKSSQAPKLLFHYYDKDFNNEADTPDNFQSRRPNTSFCFLDIRSPGLGDTAMYLCATSRDRGGADGYTFGSGTRLTVV.

This rearrangement joins TRBV6-5 to TRBJ1-2; a possible D gene is TRBD1 (5 bases). V was shortened by 6 bases and J by 8 bases, with 16 bases between the two germline ends. There are 13 residues in the CDR3. The germline V gene has CDR1 MNHEY and CDR2 SVGAGI. The CDR3 nucleotides are TGTGCCAGCAGGGACACTCACGACGGCGGCTACACCTTC. Translation gives CASRDTHDGGYTF.

This clone was recorded only once. This sequence joins TRBV5-6 and TRBJ1-2; maybe TRBD1 (6 bases). The CDR3 has 13 residues. Germline-derived CDR1 and CDR2 are SGHDT and YYEEEE. Trimming pared 4 bases from V and 6 bases from J, leaving 13 bases between. The CDR3 here is CASSQQGNHGYTF. For the CDR3, the DNA is TGTGCCAGCAGCCAACAGGGAAACCATGGCTACACCTTC.

The chain carries TRBV28 and TRBJ1-4, with 8 bases matching TRBD1. There are 15 residues in the CDR3. With 4 bases clipped from V and 4 bases from J, the junction kept 5 bases outside the gene matches. Germline CDR1 is MDHEN and CDR2 is SYDVKM. The CDR3 DNA follows: TGTGCCAGCAGTTCCGGACAGGGCCTTAATGAAAAACTGTTTTTT. This translates into CASSSGQGLNEKLFF.